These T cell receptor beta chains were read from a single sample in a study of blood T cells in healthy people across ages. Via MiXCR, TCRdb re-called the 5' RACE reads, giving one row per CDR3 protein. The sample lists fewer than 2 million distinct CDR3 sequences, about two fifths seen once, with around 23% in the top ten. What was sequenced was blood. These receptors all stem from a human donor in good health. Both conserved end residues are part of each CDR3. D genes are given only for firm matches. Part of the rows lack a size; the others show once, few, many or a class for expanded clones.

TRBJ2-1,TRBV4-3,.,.,TGCGCCAGCAGCCAAGATTATAGCCTCTACGGGTACAATGAGCAGTTCTTC,CASSQDYSLYGYNEQFF
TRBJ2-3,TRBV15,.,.,TGTGCCACCAGCAGAGGGGCGGGGACCCCATCCCCGCATACGCAGTATTTT,CATSRGAGTPSPHTQYF
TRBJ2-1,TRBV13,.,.,TGTGCCAGCAGCTTACGCGGACCCCGACCCAACAATGAGCCGTTCTTC,CASSLRGPRPNNEPFF
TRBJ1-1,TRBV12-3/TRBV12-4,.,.,TGTGCCAGCAGTTTGCGGAACGCAGCTTTCTTT,CASSLRNAAFF
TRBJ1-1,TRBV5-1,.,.,TGCGCCAGCAGCCAAAACAGGATCATCAACACTGAAGCTTTCTTT,CASSQNRIINTEAFF
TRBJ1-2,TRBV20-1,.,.,.,CSASDNYGCTF
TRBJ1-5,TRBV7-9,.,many,TGTGCCAGCTCACCAGGGTTGGGCAATCAGCCCCAGCATTTT,CASSPGLGNQPQHF
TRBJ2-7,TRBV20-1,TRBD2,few,TGCAGTGCCCTAGCGGGGGCGTACGAGCAGTACTTC,CSALAGAYEQYF
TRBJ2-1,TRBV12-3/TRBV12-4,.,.,TGTGCCAGCAGGCGGAGAGACGGGGGCACCAATGAGCAGTTCTTC,CASRRRDGGTNEQFF
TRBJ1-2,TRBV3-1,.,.,TGTGCCAGCAGCCAAGGGGACCGAGGGGGCTACACCTTC,CASSQGDRGGYTF
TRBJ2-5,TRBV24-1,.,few,TGTGCCACCAGTGATTTTTCCGTACAAGAGACCCAGTACTTC,CATSDFSVQETQYF
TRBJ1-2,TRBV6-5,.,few,TGTGCCAGCAGTTACCCTTCAGGGCATGGCTACACCTTC,CASSYPSGHGYTF
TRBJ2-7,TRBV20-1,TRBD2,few,TGCAGTGCTCTTCCCCTGCGGGACTACGGGCAGTACTTC,CSALPLRDYGQYF
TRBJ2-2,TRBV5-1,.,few,TGCGCCAGCAGTTTATCCGGGACCGTAGCCACCGGGGAGCTGTTTTTT,CASSLSGTVATGELFF
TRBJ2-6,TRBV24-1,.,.,TGTGCCACCAGTGATACGCCCCCCTCTGGGGCCAACGTCCTGACTTTC,CATSDTPPSGANVLTF
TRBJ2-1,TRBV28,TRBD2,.,TGTGCCAGCAGTTTTGCGGCTAGCGGGGGATCCTCCTACAATGAGCGGTTCTTC,CASSFAASGGSSYNERFF
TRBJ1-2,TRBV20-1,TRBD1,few,TGCAGTGCTAGCGCCGGACAGGGGCACTATGGCTACACCTTC,CSASAGQGHYGYTF
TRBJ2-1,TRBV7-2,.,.,TGTGCCAGCAGCTTATTTCGACATGAGGAGCAGTTCTTC,CASSLFRHEEQFF
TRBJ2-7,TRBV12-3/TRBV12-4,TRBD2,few,TGTGCCACCGGGACTAGCGGGGGGTACGAGCAGTACTTC,CATGTSGGYEQYF
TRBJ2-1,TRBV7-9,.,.,TGTGCCAGCAGCTTAGTAGTTTTAGGGACCCAGTACAATGAGCAGTTCTTC,CASSLVVLGTQYNEQFF
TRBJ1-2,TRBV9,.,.,TGTGCCAGCAGCGTAGCTGGTCGGCATAATGGCTACACCTTC,CASSVAGRHNGYTF
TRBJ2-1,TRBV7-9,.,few,TGTGCCAGCAGCTTACATTCGACCCCCCAAAAGCAGTTCTTC,CASSLHSTPQKQFF
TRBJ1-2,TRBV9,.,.,TGTGCCAGCAGCTCGGTAACAGGACGTGGGAATGGCTACACCTTC,CASSSVTGRGNGYTF
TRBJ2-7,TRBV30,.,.,TGTGCCTGGAGTGTCGGGGTTGGACTCACCTACGAGCAGTACTTC,CAWSVGVGLTYEQYF
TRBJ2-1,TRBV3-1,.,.,TGTGCCAGCGCAGGGGAATACAATGAGCAGTTCTTC,CASAGEYNEQFF
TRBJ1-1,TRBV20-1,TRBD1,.,TGCAGTGCTGAGACAGGGCACGAGGCTTTCTTT,CSAETGHEAFF
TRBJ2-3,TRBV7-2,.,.,TGTGCCAGCAGCTTAGCGCAGGTAGAAGTGTTGGGCACAGATACGCAGTATTTT,CASSLAQVEVLGTDTQYF
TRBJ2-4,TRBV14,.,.,TGTGCCAGCAGCCAGGCAGCCAAACAAAACATTCAGTACTTC,CASSQAAKQNIQYF
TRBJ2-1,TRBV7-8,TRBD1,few,TGTGCCAGCAGCTTAGCGAGGACAGGGTTCGATGAGCAGTTCTTC,CASSLARTGFDEQFF
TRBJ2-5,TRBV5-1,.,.,TGCGCCAGCGCCGACAGTCCCCTGTACCAAGAGACCCAGTACTTC,CASADSPLYQETQYF
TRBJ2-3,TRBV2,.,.,TGTGCCAGCAGTACGAGGCGGCGGGGGCGTGACACAGATACGCAGTATTTT,CASSTRRRGRDTDTQYF
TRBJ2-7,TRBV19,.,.,TGTGCCAGTAGCCCTAAACAACTCCGGACAGTGCGCATAGCCTACGAGCAGTACTTC,CASSPKQLRTVRIAYEQYF
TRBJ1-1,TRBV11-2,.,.,TGTGCCAGCAGCTTACAAGGGAGAGGAGCTTTCTTT,CASSLQGRGAFF
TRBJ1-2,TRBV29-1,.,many,TGCAGCGCTAGGGGGGACTATGGCTACACCTTC,CSARGDYGYTF
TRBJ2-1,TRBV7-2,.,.,TGTGCCAGCAGCTTATCCCCCGGCTTTTACAATGAGCAGTTCTTC,CASSLSPGFYNEQFF
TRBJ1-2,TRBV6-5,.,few,TGTGCCAGCAGTCAGACGCACAGGGATGGCTACACCTTC,CASSQTHRDGYTF
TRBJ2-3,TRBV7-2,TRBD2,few,TGTGCCAGCAGCCCTAGCGGGGGGACTAGCACAGATACGCAGTATTTT,CASSPSGGTSTDTQYF
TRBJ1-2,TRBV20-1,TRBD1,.,TGCAGTGCTAGCACAGGGGGCGAAAGTGGCTACACCTTC,CSASTGGESGYTF
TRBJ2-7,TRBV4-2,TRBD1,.,TGTGCCAGCAGCCAAGGTGACAGGGGGAACGAGCAGTACTTC,CASSQGDRGNEQYF
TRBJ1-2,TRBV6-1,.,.,TGTGCCAGCAGTTGGGCTGGGGGTATGGATGGCTACACCTTC,CASSWAGGMDGYTF
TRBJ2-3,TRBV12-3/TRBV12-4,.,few,TGTGCCAGCAGTTTCAGGGCTAGCACAGATACGCAGTATTTT,CASSFRASTDTQYF
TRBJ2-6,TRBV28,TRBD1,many,TGTGCCAGCAGTTCACAGGGGGTGTACGGGGCCAACGTCCTGACTTTC,CASSSQGVYGANVLTF
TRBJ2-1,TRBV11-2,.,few,TGTGCCAGCAGGTCCTTCGTTGAGGAGCAGTTCTTC,CASRSFVEEQFF
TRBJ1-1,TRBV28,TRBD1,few,TGTGCCAGCAGTTTATTAACAGGGGTAGAGGTGGAAGCTTTCTTT,CASSLLTGVEVEAFF
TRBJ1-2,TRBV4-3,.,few,TGCGCCAGCAGCCAAGGAGGCATCGCCAGAGGCTACACCTTC,CASSQGGIARGYTF
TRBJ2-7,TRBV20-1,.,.,TGCAGTGCTAGAGATCGGGACACCTACTACGAGCAGTACTTC,CSARDRDTYYEQYF
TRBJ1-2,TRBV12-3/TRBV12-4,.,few,TGTGCCAGCAGCATGACCGGGCCGTATGGCTACACCTTC,CASSMTGPYGYTF
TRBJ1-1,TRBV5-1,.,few,TGCGCCAGCAGACAGGGCGTAAGGAACACTGAAGCTTTCTTT,CASRQGVRNTEAFF